This T cell receptor (beta chain) was identified during a study of shared clonotypes between healthy human individuals. As for the study in general: CD4 naive and memory got three plates each, CD8 naive two, CD8 memory one.

All donors were healthy HIV-negative adults lacking recent acute infections or vaccinations. Overall study findings and caveats: Clonotypes that were shared across a handful of donors made up around 5% of naive CD4 clonotypes. Generally, estimated richness proved larger in naive subsets than it did in memory subsets.

Clones were sequenced by immunoSEQ multiplex PCR, and TCRdb holds only the in-frame ones, with some missing. The sample consists of some 700,000 clones, roughly 87% of them appearing once. To note about this clone: Antigen unknown.

This CDR3 region has 12 residues. The ends were cut back, 8 bases at V and 9 bases at J, with 15 bases in the middle. The germline gives CDR1 LGHNA, CDR2 YNFKEQ. This TCR derives from a man younger than 30 in good health. Some clones in this sample may be carry-over from other donors' samples. Sequencing used memory CD8+ T cells from PBMCs. The sample's subset: CD45RO+ cells pooled with CCR7-negative TemRA cells. The chain links TRBV4-2 to TRBJ2-3; possible D gene TRBD2, 6 bases. The CDR3 reads CASRELGGTQYF. CDR3 coding DNA: TGTGCCAGCCGCGAGTTGGGGGGAACGCAGTATTTT.